This TCR beta chain was identified during a study of blood T cell repertoires in COVID-19 (dated by TCRdb to between 2020 and 2021). Regarding the study in general: Samples from collaborators originated in the United States, Italy and Spain and spanned both the acute and convalescent phases of COVID-19. Samples came from the ongoing ImmuneRACE study (first 160 participants) plus 1,254 subjects from 6 global collaborators. The prospective study material was composed of cDNA or gDNA derived from T cells, B-cell-depleted T cells, or PBMCs. Where available, HLA class I and class II types were taken from metadata supplied by the sample provider and were not determined by assay-based typing. The sample metadata nearly always contained a de-identified subject ID, COVID-19 status, age in years and sex. Deeply sampled blood TCRbeta repertoires from subjects exposed to, actively infected with, or recovered from COVID-19 were included in the dataset. The repertoires were released in a freely available public database intended as a resource for research on the immune response to SARS-CoV-2. General findings and caveats noted by the study authors: How much clinical and demographic metadata was included differed by source and by participant, and the metadata was provided uncurated.

Notes on this clone: Its antigen is still unknown. Per-base quality was not reported, and no clone a single base away is much larger than it.

Each collaborating institution followed its own protocols to collect whole blood in K2EDTA tubes. Collaborator samples were shipped for TCRbeta analysis as frozen whole blood, isolated PBMCs, or DNA extracted from either sample type. V loses 5 bases at its end and J loses 6 bases; junction bases beyond the gene matches: 10. The CDR3 covers 14 residues, taking in both the cysteine and the phenylalanine. Only the CDR3 DNA stays, 42 bases, in frame from base 1. CDR1 and CDR2 (MDHEN, SYDVKM) derive from the germline V gene. TCRbeta CDR3 regions were amplified from genomic DNA by means of the immunoSEQ Assay, a bias-controlled multiplex PCR. From the authors' description of their analysis: Nucleated cell counts per sample were estimated from amplification of reference gene primers within the assay. To quantify the absolute abundance of each unique TCRbeta CDR3 rearrangement, sequence reads were collapsed and filtered. For each sample, productive Simpson clonality was calculated by taking the square root of Simpson's diversity index across productive rearrangements. This is the immuneACCESS table as TCRdb keeps it, with only in-frame sequences that have V and J called. A part of the clones is gone; compared with another copy, unresolved V genes explain less than half, and the rest is unexplained. V and J calls and clone size come straight from that table; D and trimming were deduced from the DNA. In this sample the table shows roughly 190,000 clones, around 90% of which occur a single time. The ten largest account for approximately 5.5% of the sample.

Sequencing was carried out using peripheral blood. In this chain, TRBV28 is recombined with TRBJ2-7; TRBD2 lines up with 7 middle nucleotides. This TCR was recovered from a man in his forties or fifties with active or convalescent COVID-19. CDR3 protein: CASSEGGKESEQYF. The DNA sequence is given as TGTGCCAGCAGTGAGGGAGGGAAGGAAAGCGAGCAGTACTTC.